Below are 9 T cell receptor beta chains sequenced from a single sample in a study of T cell responses to AZD1222 COVID-19 vaccine (dated by TCRdb to 2020 to 2023). The time point label on this specimen signifies: baseline before first vaccination. Libraries were constructed by the immunoSEQ multiplex PCR assay. The clones in this table, taken by TCRdb from immuneACCESS, are in-frame only. Not every clone is retained; where verified, under half of the shortfall comes from an unresolved V gene, and the cause of the rest is unknown. The sample yields about 180,000 clones; more than 90% were counted once. The top ten constitute around 3% of the sample. The sequenced sample was peripheral blood, obtained on day 0 of AZD1222 vaccination. These receptors came from an adult in good health.

The CDR3 DNA is TGTGCCAGCAGTGAGGGACAGACTCAGCCCCAGCATTTT. This translates into CASSEGQTQPQHF. The J gene is TRBJ1-5, the V gene TRBV6-1, with 7 bases matching TRBD1. With V trimmed by 3 bases and J by 6 bases, 2 bases remained unmatched. Germline loops: CDR1 MNHNS, CDR2 SASEGT. The CDR3 covers 13 residues.

This chain links TRBV27 with TRBJ1-3; D call uncertain. Between the trimmed V and J ends, which lost 3 bases and 3 bases, there was a span of 6 bases. CDR1 is MNHEY and CDR2 is SMNVEV in the germline V gene (reference sequence). The CDR3 spans 13 residues. The CDR3 is CASSFSGGNTIYF. The CDR3 DNA reads as TGTGCCAGCAGTTTCTCGGGTGGAAACACCATATATTTT.

The chain carries TRBV18 and TRBJ2-1, with D hard to call. Per germline, CDR1 KGHSH and CDR2 LQKENI. CDR3 length: 13 amino acids. The V end lost 6 bases, the J end lost 6 bases, and 12 bases lay between the germline ends. The CDR3 DNA reads TGTGCCAGCTCGCCCGGGTCTACCAATGAGCAGTTCTTC. Translated, it gives CASSPGSTNEQFF.

V and J are TRBV7-9 and TRBJ1-2; the match to TRBD1 covers 8 bases. Per the germline V gene, CDR1 is SEHNR and CDR2 is FQNEAQ (reference sequence). This CDR3 is built from 16 residues. The V gene end was trimmed by 0 bases and the J gene end by 6 bases; junction bases not matched to a gene: 9. The CDR3 reads CASSLARGLWGDGYTF. CDR3 DNA: TGTGCCAGCAGCTTAGCCAGGGGGCTTTGGGGCGATGGCTACACCTTC.

The chain is built from TRBV10-1 and TRBJ1-5; D gene uncertain. Germline V CDR1 and CDR2: WNHNN, SYGVQD (reference sequence). V dropped 4 bases and J dropped 5 bases, with 9 bases sitting between them. The CDR3 extends over 13 amino acids. This chain's CDR3 is CASSAGQDQPQHF. Here the CDR3 DNA reads TGCGCCAGCAGTGCCGGTCAGGATCAGCCCCAGCATTTT.

The chain uses TRBV11-2 and TRBJ2-1; 11 positions agree with TRBD2. The germline V gene encodes CDR1 SGHAT and CDR2 FQNNGV. This CDR3 has 15 amino acids. V lost 5 bases and J lost 8; bases outside the gene matches: 8. The CDR3 sequence is CASSPTSGSIYEQFF. In nucleotides, the CDR3 is TGTGCCAGCAGCCCAACTAGCGGGAGTATCTATGAGCAGTTCTTC.

The rearrangement joins TRBV29-1 to TRBJ2-7, with D perhaps matching TRBD1 or TRBD2 (6 bases each). Germline V CDR1 and CDR2: SQVTM, ANQGSEA. The CDR3 is made up of 13 amino acids. Trimming pared 7 bases from V and 0 bases from J, leaving 13 bases between. The CDR3 region has the DNA TGCAGCGCCGGGGGCACTTACTCCTACGAGCAGTACTTC. Translated: CSAGGTYSYEQYF.

J is TRBJ1-3 and V is TRBV18; maybe TRBD1 (5 bases). V was trimmed by 6 bases and J by 4 bases, leaving 13 bases between them. CDR3 length: 14 amino acids. Germline CDR1 and CDR2: KGHSH and LQKENI. This CDR3 reads CASSLAGVGNTIYF. Here the CDR3 DNA reads TGTGCCAGCTCCCTGGCGGGGGTCGGAAACACCATATATTTT.

The V gene is TRBV28, the J gene TRBJ1-2; D may be TRBD1 (5 bases). CDR1 and CDR2 (germline): MDHEN, SYDVKM. Trimming pared 5 bases from V and 2 bases from J, leaving 21 bases between. This CDR3 is 17 amino acids long. In DNA form, the CDR3 reads TGTGCCAGCAGTACAGACAGAACGGGACGGACGAACTATGGCTACACCTTC. Translating it yields CASSTDRTGRTNYGYTF.